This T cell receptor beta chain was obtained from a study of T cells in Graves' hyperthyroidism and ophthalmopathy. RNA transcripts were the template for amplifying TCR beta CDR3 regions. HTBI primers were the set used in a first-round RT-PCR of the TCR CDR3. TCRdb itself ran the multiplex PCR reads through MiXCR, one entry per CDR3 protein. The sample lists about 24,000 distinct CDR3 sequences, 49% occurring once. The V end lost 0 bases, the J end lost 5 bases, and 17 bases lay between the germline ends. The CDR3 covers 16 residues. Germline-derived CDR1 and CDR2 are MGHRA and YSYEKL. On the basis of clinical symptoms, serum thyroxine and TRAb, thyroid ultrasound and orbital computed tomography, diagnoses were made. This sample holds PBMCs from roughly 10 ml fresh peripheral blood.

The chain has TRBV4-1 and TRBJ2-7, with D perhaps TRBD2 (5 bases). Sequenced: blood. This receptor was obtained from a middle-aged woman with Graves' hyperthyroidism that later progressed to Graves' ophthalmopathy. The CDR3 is CASSQEFRSLVHEQYF. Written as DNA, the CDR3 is TGCGCCAGCAGCCAAGAATTTAGGTCACTAGTCCACGAGCAGTACTTC.